This note documents a single TCR beta chain sequence. What it recognizes is unknown. The germline gene is not matched at one end of the junction; a read error may be the cause. The CDR3 loop spans 14 amino acids. CDR1 and CDR2 from the germline V gene are WSHSY and SAAADI. The data were taken from a study of molecular identifiers for immune sequencing clone quantification. The study, taken as a whole, reports: Naive cells had under 1% of molecules in clones above 20 RNA copies, effectors over 99%. Identical TCR molecules that share a barcode could lead to an underestimation of highly expanded clone sizes.

TCRdb analysed the PCR reads with MiXCR anew, one entry per CDR3 protein. The sample yields about 65,000 distinct CDR3 sequences, approximately 17% seen once. The sequence came from a human donor in good health. Some libraries in this study had Jurkat cell RNA spiked in. This chain joins TRBV10-2 and TRBJ2-2, with D possibly TRBD2 on 5 matching bases. Sequenced: naive CD8+ T cells from blood, with Jurkat cell RNA spiked in. Sample subset: FACS-sorted CD8+CD4-CCR7+CD45RA+ naive T cells. CDR3 bases: TGCGCCAGCAGAGTGACTGGGGAGCCCGGAGAGCTGATTTTT. As protein: CASRVTGEPGELIF.